Here is one T cell receptor beta chain with its context. Its specific antigen is unknown. No much larger clone is present one base from it, and per-base qualities are unavailable. The immunoSEQ assay was applied to genomic DNA to generate the TCR beta chain sequences. The paper's processing steps were these. CDR3 sequences that did not begin with the conserved framework cysteine at position 104 were removed manually. Clonality was calculated as one minus the normalized Shannon's Diversity Index, with values ranging from 0 (maximal diversity) to 1 (oligoclonal). Chi-squared comparison-of-proportions tests assessed whether the same CDR3 differed in frequency between samples, such as brain versus blood. Public clonotypes were identified by searching immuneACCESS, and similarity to known antiviral clonotypes was assessed with the VDJdb browser. This is the immuneACCESS table as TCRdb keeps it, with only in-frame sequences that have V and J called. A part of the clones is gone; compared with another copy, unresolved V genes explain less than half, and the rest is unexplained. That table is the source of V, J and clone size, and D and trimming were worked out from the DNA. The sample includes 340,000 or so clones, with 93% observed a single time. 5.7% of the sample lies in the top ten.

This sample is part of a study of brain T cells in children with intractable seizures (dated by TCRdb to the early 2020s). With regard to the full study: Resected brain tissue from 53 pediatric epilepsy surgery cases was initially screened for immune gene transcripts with a NanoString immunology panel. Among the roughly 12 selected surgery cases, pre-surgery blood was additionally sequenced for eight, leaving four cases with brain tissue only.

Broader findings and caveats from the paper: Viral specificity was inferred only from CDR3 sequence similarity, and patients' HCMV serostatus was unknown. Sequencing depth differed between pre- and post-surgery blood, so clones missing from the pre-surgery sample may reflect undersampling.

The sample's time point label is to be understood as: blood from clinic visit 5 months post-surgery; TSC patient then seizure free. The surgery cases showing the highest brain T cell transcript signatures were chosen for TCR beta chain sequencing of brain tissue and, when available, of blood. Before surgery, patients had received at least one anti-epileptic drug. The TCR-sequenced patients were children whose drug-resistant epilepsy was caused by tuberous sclerosis complex, focal cortical dysplasia, Rasmussen encephalitis or hemimegalencephaly. Bulk genomic DNA was extracted from unsorted brain tissue and whole blood with the Monarch genomic DNA purification kit. The CDR3, from cysteine to phenylalanine, totals 14 residues. The DNA shown is the 42-base CDR3, in frame from base 1. The CDR1 and CDR2 encoded by the germline V gene (reference sequence) are LNHDA and SQIVND. The germline ends are 7 bases apart after V is trimmed by 2 bases and J by 2 bases.

The sequence was obtained from a boy under two years old with tuberous sclerosis and intractable seizures. The sequences come from peripheral blood, collected more than 4 months after surgery. The chain was built from TRBV19 and TRBJ1-5; TRBD1 could be the D gene, as 5 bases match. The nucleotides read TGTGCCAGTAGTATACAGGGAGGCAATCAGCCCCAGCATTTT. It translates to CASSIQGGNQPQHF.